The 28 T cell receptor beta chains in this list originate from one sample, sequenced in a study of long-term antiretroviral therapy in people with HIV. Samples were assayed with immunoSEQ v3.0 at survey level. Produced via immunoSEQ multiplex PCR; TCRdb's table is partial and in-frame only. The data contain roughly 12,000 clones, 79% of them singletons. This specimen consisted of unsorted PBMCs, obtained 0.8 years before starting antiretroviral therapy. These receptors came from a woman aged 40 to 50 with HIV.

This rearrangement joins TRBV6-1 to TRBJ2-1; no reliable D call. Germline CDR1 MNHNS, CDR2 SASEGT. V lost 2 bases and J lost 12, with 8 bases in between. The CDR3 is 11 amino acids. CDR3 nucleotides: TGTGCCAGCAGTGAAAGTTTGGTGCAGTTCTTC. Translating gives CASSESLVQFF.

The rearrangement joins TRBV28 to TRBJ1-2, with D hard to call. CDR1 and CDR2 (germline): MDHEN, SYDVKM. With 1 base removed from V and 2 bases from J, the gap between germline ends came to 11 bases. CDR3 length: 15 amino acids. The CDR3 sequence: CASSLFPRANYGYTF. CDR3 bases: TGTGCCAGCAGTTTATTCCCAAGGGCAAACTATGGCTACACCTTC.

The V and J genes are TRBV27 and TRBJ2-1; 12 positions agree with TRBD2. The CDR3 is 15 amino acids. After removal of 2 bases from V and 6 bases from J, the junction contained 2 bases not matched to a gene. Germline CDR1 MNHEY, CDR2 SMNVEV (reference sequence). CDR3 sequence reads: CASSLGLAGSNEQFF. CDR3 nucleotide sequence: TGTGCCAGCAGTTTAGGACTAGCGGGATCCAATGAGCAGTTCTTC.

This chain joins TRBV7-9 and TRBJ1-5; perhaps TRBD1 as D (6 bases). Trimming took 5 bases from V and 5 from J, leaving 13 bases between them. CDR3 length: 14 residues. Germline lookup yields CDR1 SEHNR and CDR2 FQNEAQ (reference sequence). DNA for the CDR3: TGTGCCAGCAGCCCTTCGGGGGGCGATCAGCCCCAGCATTTT. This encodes CASSPSGGDQPQHF.

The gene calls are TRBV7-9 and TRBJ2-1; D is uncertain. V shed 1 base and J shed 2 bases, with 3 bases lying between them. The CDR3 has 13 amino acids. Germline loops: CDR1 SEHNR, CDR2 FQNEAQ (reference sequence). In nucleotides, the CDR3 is TGTGCCAGCAGCTTAGGTCCCTACAATGAGCAGTTCTTC. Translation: CASSLGPYNEQFF. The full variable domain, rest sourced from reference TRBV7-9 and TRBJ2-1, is DTGVSQNPRHKITKRGQNVTFRCDPISEHNRLYWYRQTLGQGPEFLTYFQNEAQLEKSRLLSDRFSAERPKGSFSTLEIQRTEQGDSAMYLCASSLGPYNEQFFGPGTRLTVL.

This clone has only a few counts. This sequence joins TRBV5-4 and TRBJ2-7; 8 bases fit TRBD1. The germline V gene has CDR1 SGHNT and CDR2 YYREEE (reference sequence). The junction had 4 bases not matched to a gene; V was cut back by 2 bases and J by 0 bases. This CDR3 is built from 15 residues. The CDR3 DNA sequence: TGTGCCAGCAGCTTTGGAGGACAGGGCTCCTACGAGCAGTACTTC. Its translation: CASSFGGQGSYEQYF. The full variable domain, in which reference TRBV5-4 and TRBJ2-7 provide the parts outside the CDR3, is ETGVTQSPTHLIKTRGQQVTLRCSSQSGHNTVSWYQQALGQGPQFIFQYYREEENGRGNFPPRFSGLQFPNYSSELNVNALELDDSALYLCASSFGGQGSYEQYFGPGTRLTVT.

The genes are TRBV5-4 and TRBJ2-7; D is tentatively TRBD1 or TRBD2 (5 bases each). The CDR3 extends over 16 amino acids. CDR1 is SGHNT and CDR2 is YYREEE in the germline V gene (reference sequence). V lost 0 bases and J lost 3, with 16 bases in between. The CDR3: CASSLVPRDVYYEQYF. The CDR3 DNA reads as TGTGCCAGCAGCTTGGTCCCCAGGGACGTTTACTACGAGCAGTACTTC.

This chain's CDR3 is CASSLSGLAGTTDTQYF. The CDR3 region has the DNA TGTGCCAGCAGCTTATCGGGACTAGCGGGGACCACAGATACGCAGTATTTT. The rearrangement joins TRBV13 to TRBJ2-3; TRBD2 matches at 13 bases. Germline lookup yields CDR1 PRHDT and CDR2 FYEKMQ (reference sequence). This CDR3 region has 17 residues. V was pared by 2 bases and J by 2 bases, with 4 bases of the junction left unmatched.

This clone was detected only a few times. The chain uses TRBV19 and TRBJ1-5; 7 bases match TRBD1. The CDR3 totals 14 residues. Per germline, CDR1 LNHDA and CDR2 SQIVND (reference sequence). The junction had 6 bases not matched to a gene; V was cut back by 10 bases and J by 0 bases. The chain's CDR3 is CATGTEYSNQPQHF. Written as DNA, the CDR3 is TGTGCCACCGGGACAGAGTATAGCAATCAGCCCCAGCATTTT.

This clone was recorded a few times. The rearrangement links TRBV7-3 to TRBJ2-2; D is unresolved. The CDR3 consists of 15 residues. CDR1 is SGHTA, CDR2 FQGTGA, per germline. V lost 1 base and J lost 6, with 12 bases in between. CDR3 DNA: TGTGCCAGCAGCTTAAACCCCGGTATCCCCGGGGAGCTGTTTTTT. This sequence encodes CASSLNPGIPGELFF.

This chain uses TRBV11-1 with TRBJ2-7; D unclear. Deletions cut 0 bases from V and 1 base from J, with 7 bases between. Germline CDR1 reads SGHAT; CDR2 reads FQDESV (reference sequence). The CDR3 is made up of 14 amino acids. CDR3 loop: CASSLAQLSYEQYF. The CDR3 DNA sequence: TGTGCCAGCAGCTTAGCTCAACTGTCCTACGAGCAGTACTTC. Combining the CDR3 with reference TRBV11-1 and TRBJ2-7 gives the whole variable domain EAEVAQSPRYKITEKSQAVAFWCDPISGHATLYWYRQILGQGPELLVQFQDESVVDDSQLPKDRFSAERLKGVDSTLKIQPAELGDSAMYLCASSLAQLSYEQYFGPGTRLTVT.

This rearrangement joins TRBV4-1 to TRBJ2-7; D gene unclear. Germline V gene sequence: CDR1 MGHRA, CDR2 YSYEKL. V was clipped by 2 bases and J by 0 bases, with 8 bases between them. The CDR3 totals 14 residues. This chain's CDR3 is CASSQLPNSYEQYF. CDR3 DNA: TGCGCCAGCAGCCAACTACCTAACTCCTACGAGCAGTACTTC.

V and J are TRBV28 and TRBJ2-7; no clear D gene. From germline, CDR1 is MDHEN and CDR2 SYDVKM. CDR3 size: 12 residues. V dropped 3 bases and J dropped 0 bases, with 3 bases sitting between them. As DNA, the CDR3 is TGTGCCAGCAGTTTTAGCTCCTACGAGCAGTACTTC. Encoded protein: CASSFSSYEQYF. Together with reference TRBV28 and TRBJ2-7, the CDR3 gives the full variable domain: DVKVTQSSRYLVKRTGEKVFLECVQDMDHENMFWYRQDPGLGLRLIYFSYDVKMKEKGDIPEGYSVSREKKERFSLILESASTNQTSMYLCASSFSSYEQYFGPGTRLTVT.

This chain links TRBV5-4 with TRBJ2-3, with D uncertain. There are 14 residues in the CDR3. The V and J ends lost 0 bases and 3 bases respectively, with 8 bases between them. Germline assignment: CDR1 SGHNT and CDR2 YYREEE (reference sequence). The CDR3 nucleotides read TGTGCCAGCAGCTTGGCCCGGGTTACAGATACGCAGTATTTT. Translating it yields CASSLARVTDTQYF.

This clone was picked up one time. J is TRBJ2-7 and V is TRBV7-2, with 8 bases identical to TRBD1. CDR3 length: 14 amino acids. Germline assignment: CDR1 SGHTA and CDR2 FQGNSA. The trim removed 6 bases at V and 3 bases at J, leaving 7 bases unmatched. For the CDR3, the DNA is TGTGCCAGCAGTTCCGGGACAGGATTCTACGAGCAGTACTTC. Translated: CASSSGTGFYEQYF.

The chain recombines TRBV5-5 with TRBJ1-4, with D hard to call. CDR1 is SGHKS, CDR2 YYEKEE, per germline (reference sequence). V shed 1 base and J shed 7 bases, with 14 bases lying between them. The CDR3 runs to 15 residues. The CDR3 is CASSLSPPMGEKLFF. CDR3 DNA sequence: TGTGCCAGCAGCTTGAGCCCGCCAATGGGTGAAAAACTGTTTTTT.

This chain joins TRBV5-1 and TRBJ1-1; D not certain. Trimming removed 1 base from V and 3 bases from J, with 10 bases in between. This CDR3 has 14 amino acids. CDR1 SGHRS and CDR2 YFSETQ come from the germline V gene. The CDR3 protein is CASSLSAWDTEAFF. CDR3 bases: TGCGCCAGCAGCTTGTCGGCATGGGACACTGAAGCTTTCTTT. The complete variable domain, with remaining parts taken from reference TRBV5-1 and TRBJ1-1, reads KAGVTQTPRYLIKTRGQQVTLSCSPISGHRSVSWYQQTPGQGLQFLFEYFSETQRNKGNFPGRFSGRQFSNSRSEMNVSTLELGDSALYLCASSLSAWDTEAFFGQGTRLTVV.

The CDR3 protein is CASSVGGGINEKLFF. The CDR3 DNA follows: TGTGCCAGCAGCGTAGGCGGGGGGATTAATGAAAAACTGTTTTTT. The chain couples TRBV9 to TRBJ1-4, with D possibly TRBD1 on 5 matching bases. Germline V lookup: CDR1 SGDLS, CDR2 YYNGEE. The CDR3 is 15 residues long. The V gene lost 0 bases and the J gene lost 4 bases, with 10 bases spanning the gap. Full variable domain (missing parts from reference TRBV9 and TRBJ1-4): DSGVTQTPKHLITATGQRVTLRCSPRSGDLSVYWYQQSLDQGLQFLIQYYNGEERAKGNILERFSAQQFPDLHSELNLSSLELGDSALYFCASSVGGGINEKLFFGSGTQLSVL.

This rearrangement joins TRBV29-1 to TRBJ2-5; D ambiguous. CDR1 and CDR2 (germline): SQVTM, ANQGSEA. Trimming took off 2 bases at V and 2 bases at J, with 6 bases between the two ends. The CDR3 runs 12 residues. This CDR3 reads CSVERYQETQYF. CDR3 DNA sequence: TGCAGCGTTGAACGGTATCAAGAGACCCAGTACTTC.

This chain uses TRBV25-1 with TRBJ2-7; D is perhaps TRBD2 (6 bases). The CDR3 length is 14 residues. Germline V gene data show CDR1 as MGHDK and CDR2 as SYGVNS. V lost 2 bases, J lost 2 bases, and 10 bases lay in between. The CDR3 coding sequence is TGTGCCAGCAGTGAAGAGGGAGGAACCTACGAGCAGTACTTC. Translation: CASSEEGGTYEQYF.

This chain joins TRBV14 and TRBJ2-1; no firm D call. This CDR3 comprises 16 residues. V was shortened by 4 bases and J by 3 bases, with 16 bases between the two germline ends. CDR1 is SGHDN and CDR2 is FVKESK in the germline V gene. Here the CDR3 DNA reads TGTGCCAGCAGCCCCGCGGAACGGATTTACTACAATGAGCAGTTCTTC. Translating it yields CASSPAERIYYNEQFF.

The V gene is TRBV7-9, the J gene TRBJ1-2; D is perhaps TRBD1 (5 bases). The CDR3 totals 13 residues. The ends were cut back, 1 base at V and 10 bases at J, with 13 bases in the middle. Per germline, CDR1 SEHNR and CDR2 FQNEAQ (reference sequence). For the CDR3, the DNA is TGTGCCAGCAGCTTAGAGGGGTTCAGGTTCTACACCTTC. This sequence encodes CASSLEGFRFYTF.

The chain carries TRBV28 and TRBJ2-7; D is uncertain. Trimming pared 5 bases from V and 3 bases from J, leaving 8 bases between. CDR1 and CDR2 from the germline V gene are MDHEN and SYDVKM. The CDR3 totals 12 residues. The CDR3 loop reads CASSTTYYEQYF. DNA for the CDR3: TGTGCCAGCAGTACGACTTACTACGAGCAGTACTTC. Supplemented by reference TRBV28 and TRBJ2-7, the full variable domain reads DVKVTQSSRYLVKRTGEKVFLECVQDMDHENMFWYRQDPGLGLRLIYFSYDVKMKEKGDIPEGYSVSREKKERFSLILESASTNQTSMYLCASSTTYYEQYFGPGTRLTVT.

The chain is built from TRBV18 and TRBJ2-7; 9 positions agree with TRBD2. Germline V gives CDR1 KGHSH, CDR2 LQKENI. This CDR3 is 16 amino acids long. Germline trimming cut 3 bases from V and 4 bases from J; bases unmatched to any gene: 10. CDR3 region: CASSPLLAGVGYEQYF. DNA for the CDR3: TGTGCCAGCTCACCCCTACTAGCGGGTGTGGGATACGAGCAGTACTTC.

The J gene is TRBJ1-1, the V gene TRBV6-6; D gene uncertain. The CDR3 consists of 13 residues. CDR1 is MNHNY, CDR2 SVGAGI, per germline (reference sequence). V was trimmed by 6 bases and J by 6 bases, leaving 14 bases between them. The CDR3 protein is CASSPSGRAEAFF. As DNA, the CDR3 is TGTGCCAGCAGCCCATCGGGTAGGGCTGAAGCTTTCTTT.

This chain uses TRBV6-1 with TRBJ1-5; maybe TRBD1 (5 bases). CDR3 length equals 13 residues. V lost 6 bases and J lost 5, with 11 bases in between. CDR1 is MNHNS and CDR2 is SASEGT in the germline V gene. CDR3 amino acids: CASSGTDHQPQHF. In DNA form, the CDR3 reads TGTGCCAGCAGCGGGACCGACCATCAGCCCCAGCATTTT.

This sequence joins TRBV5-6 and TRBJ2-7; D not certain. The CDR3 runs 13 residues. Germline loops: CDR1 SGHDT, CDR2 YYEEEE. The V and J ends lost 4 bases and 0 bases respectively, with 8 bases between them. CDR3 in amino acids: CASSGSASYEQYF. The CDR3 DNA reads TGTGCCAGCAGCGGCAGTGCCTCCTACGAGCAGTACTTC.

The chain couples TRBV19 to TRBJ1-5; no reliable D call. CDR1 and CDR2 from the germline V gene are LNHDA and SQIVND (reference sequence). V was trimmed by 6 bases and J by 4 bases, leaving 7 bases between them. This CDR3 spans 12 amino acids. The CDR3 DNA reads TGTGCCAGTAGGCAGGTTAATCAGCCCCAGCATTTT. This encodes CASRQVNQPQHF.